This entry lists 17 T cell receptor beta chains sequenced from one sample in a study of cytomegalovirus exposure and HLA in healthy donors. Use of 60 Vbeta and 13 Jbeta primers characterized the PCR. Assay: immunoSEQ multiplex PCR; the TCRdb copy retains only in-frame clones and omits some. This table has 150,000 to 200,000 clones, about four fifths appearing once. The specimen was PBMCs. The receptors here all came from a female donor in good health and CMV-seronegative.

The genes are TRBV21-1 and TRBJ2-1; TRBD2, as called in the table, went unchecked against the DNA. TRBV21-1 is annotated as a pseudogene. There are 15 residues in the CDR3. CDR3 protein: CASSSPTTHPNEQFF. The CDR3, as DNA: TGTGCCAGCAGCAGTCCGACTACCCACCCCAATGAGCAGTTCTTC.

This chain uses TRBV4-3 with TRBJ1-2; D remains ambiguous. Germline CDR1 is LGHNA and CDR2 is YSLEER. The V end lost 1 base, the J end lost 4 bases, and 13 bases lay between the germline ends. CDR3 length equals 15 residues. The CDR3 protein is CASSQVTVQPYGYTF. DNA for the CDR3: TGCGCCAGCAGCCAAGTTACGGTACAGCCCTATGGCTACACCTTC.

The genes are TRBV18 and TRBJ2-7, with D perhaps matching TRBD1 (6 bases). Trimming cost V 0 bases and J 0 bases, with 15 bases left between them. This CDR3 has 17 residues. In germline, CDR1 is KGHSH, CDR2 LQKENI. CDR3 amino acids: CASSPPGQLSDSYEQYF. The CDR3 DNA follows: TGTGCCAGCTCACCACCGGGACAATTGTCGGACTCCTACGAGCAGTACTTC.

For this clone: Sequence at one end of the junction differs from germline and may be a read error. V is TRBV7-9 and J is TRBJ2-3, with 9 bases lining up with TRBD2. In germline, CDR1 is SEHNR, CDR2 FQNEAQ (reference sequence). The CDR3 has 16 amino acids. The CDR3 sequence: CSSSLTGGRATDTQYF. The DNA of the CDR3 is TGTTCCAGCAGCTTAACGGGCGGGAGGGCCACAGATACGCAGTATTTT.

This chain links TRBV18 with TRBJ1-4; TRBD1 aligns across 8 bases. This CDR3 comprises 16 residues. Germline V gene sequence: CDR1 KGHSH, CDR2 LQKENI. Trimming at V came to 6 bases and at J to 0 bases, leaving 6 bases not matched to a gene. The CDR3 sequence is CASSGTGPATNEKLFF. Here the CDR3 DNA reads TGTGCCAGCTCCGGGACAGGTCCCGCAACTAATGAAAAACTGTTTTTT. Together with reference TRBV18 and TRBJ1-4, the CDR3 gives the full variable domain: NAGVMQNPRHLVRRRGQEARLRCSPMKGHSHVYWYRQLPEEGLKFMVYLQKENIIDESGMPKERFSAEFPKEGPSILRIQQVVRGDSAAYFCASSGTGPATNEKLFFGSGTQLSVL.

The rearrangement joins TRBV7-9 to TRBJ1-5; 9 bases are shared with TRBD1. Trimming cost V 3 bases and J 4 bases; bases outside gene matches: 10. The CDR3 length is 17 residues. Germline CDR1 reads SEHNR; CDR2 reads FQNEAQ (reference sequence). CDR3 sequence: CASSLGQGTATNQPQHF. The CDR3 region has the DNA TGTGCCAGCAGCTTGGGACAGGGAACGGCAACTAATCAGCCCCAGCATTTT.

CDR3 protein: CASSWGGEQFF. In DNA form, the CDR3 reads TGTGCCAGCAGTTGGGGAGGTGAGCAGTTCTTC. The chain has TRBV27 and TRBJ2-1, with D tentatively TRBD2 (6 bases). Looked up from germline, CDR1 is MNHEY and CDR2 is SMNVEV (reference sequence). Between the trimmed V and J ends, which lost 4 bases and 9 bases, there was a span of 7 bases. The CDR3 contains 11 residues.

This clone has just one count. V usage is TRBV7-6 and J usage is TRBJ2-3, with TRBD1 matching 9 bases. The CDR3 is made up of 15 amino acids. Trimming removed 4 bases from V and 0 bases from J; junction bases left unmatched: 2. From germline, CDR1 is SGHVS and CDR2 FNYEAQ. The CDR3 loop reads CASSSGQGSTDTQYF. For the CDR3, the DNA is TGTGCCAGCAGCTCCGGACAGGGGAGCACAGATACGCAGTATTTT.

This clone was found a few times. The J gene is TRBJ1-5, the V gene TRBV2, with D possibly matching TRBD1 (6 bases). Germline assignment: CDR1 SNHLY and CDR2 FYNNEI. This CDR3 spans 15 amino acids. The V gene lost 8 bases and the J gene lost 2 bases, with 16 bases spanning the gap. The CDR3 region is CASFQGTGRNQPQHF. The CDR3 coding sequence is TGTGCCAGCTTCCAGGGCACAGGGCGCAATCAGCCCCAGCATTTT.

This rearrangement joins TRBV5-1 to TRBJ2-2, with D possibly matching TRBD1 (5 bases). This CDR3 is built from 18 residues. Trimming shortened V by 4 bases and J by 0 bases, and 19 bases separated the two germline ends. CDR1 is SGHRS and CDR2 is YFSETQ in the germline V gene. Here the CDR3 reads CASSRLGGQGANTGELFF. The CDR3 bases are TGCGCCAGCAGCCGCTTGGGTGGTCAGGGCGCGAACACCGGGGAGCTGTTTTTT.

This chain uses TRBV19 with TRBJ2-2; D gene unclear. This CDR3 spans 15 amino acids. The V and J ends lost 1 base and 0 bases respectively, with 6 bases between them. The germline CDR1 and CDR2 sequences are LNHDA and SQIVND (reference sequence). The CDR3 DNA sequence: TGTGCCAGTAGTATAGGACACACGAACACCGGGGAGCTGTTTTTT. It yields the protein CASSIGHTNTGELFF. Based on the CDR3 plus reference TRBV19 and TRBJ2-2, the full variable domain is DGGITQSPKYLFRKEGQNVTLSCEQNLNHDAMYWYRQDPGQGLRLIYYSQIVNDFQKGDIAEGYSVSREKKESFPLTVTSAQKNPTAFYLCASSIGHTNTGELFFGEGSRLTVL.

The V call is TRBV4-1, the J call TRBJ1-5; 10 nucleotides agree with TRBD1. Germline loops: CDR1 MGHRA, CDR2 YSYEKL. This CDR3 comprises 13 residues. J gave up 14 bases and V 0 bases, and 4 bases lay outside the gene matches. CDR3 sequence: CASSQERGQGKHF. The CDR3 bases are TGCGCCAGCAGCCAAGAAAGGGGACAGGGGAAGCATTTT.

The chain uses TRBV9 and TRBJ2-3; D uncertain. The ends were cut back, 1 base at V and 2 bases at J, with 8 bases in the middle. Germline loops: CDR1 SGDLS, CDR2 YYNGEE. This CDR3 region has 14 residues. The CDR3 is CASSVRSATDTQYF. The CDR3 nucleotides are TGTGCCAGCAGCGTAAGGAGCGCCACAGATACGCAGTATTTT.

The chain recombines TRBV11-3 with TRBJ2-7; D not resolved. The CDR3 consists of 12 residues. Germline V gives CDR1 SGHNT, CDR2 YENEEA. V lost 5 bases, J lost 6 bases, and 11 bases lay in between. CDR3 region: CASSHGYVEQYF. CDR3 DNA sequence: TGTGCCAGCAGCCACGGGTACGTCGAGCAGTACTTC.

The V call is TRBV4-2, the J call TRBJ1-4, with TRBD1 as a possible D gene (5 bases). From germline, CDR1 is LGHNA and CDR2 YNFKEQ. The CDR3 consists of 15 residues. The V end was cut by 0 bases, the J end by 7 bases, with 12 bases between. This CDR3 reads CASSQEGTGGEKLFF. DNA of the CDR3: TGTGCCAGCAGCCAAGAAGGGACCGGGGGTGAAAAACTGTTTTTT.

This clone was found a few times. The rearrangement links TRBV7-3 to TRBJ2-1; D is uncertain. With 4 bases removed from V and 1 base from J, the gap between germline ends came to 11 bases. The CDR3 spans 15 residues. In germline, CDR1 is SGHTA, CDR2 FQGTGA. CDR3 bases: TGTGCCAGCAGCTATTCACCGAGATCCTACAATGAGCAGTTCTTC. Translated, it gives CASSYSPRSYNEQFF.

This clone showed up just a few times. This chain joins TRBV4-3 and TRBJ2-3; 10 bases agree with TRBD2. Germline V lookup: CDR1 LGHNA, CDR2 YSLEER. The trim removed 0 bases at V and 9 bases at J, leaving 12 bases unmatched. The CDR3 length is 17 residues. The CDR3 DNA is TGCGCCAGCAGCCAAGATCTTCAGTCTAGCGGGAGTCGCACGCAGTATTTT. This encodes CASSQDLQSSGSRTQYF.